The present T cell receptor (beta chain) was sequenced within a study of blood T cell repertoires in COVID-19. In the study overall: Acute and convalescent COVID-19 specimens originated in the United States, Italy and Spain.

The table lists this clone with a count of one. Sequencing used immunoSEQ multiplex PCR; TCRdb keeps in-frame clones, though not all of them. The sample shows a few hundred thousand clones, 60% to 75% of them seen only once. CDR3 length: 16 amino acids. With 3 bases clipped from V and 2 bases from J, the junction kept 5 bases outside the gene matches. Per germline, CDR1 SGHRS and CDR2 YFSETQ. The sample consisted of peripheral blood. The clonotype was recovered from an elderly woman with acute or convalescent COVID-19. This chain links TRBV5-1 with TRBJ1-3; TRBD1 matches 10 bases. CDR3: CASSWGQGSAGNTIYF. Here the CDR3 DNA reads TGCGCCAGCAGCTGGGGACAGGGGTCGGCTGGAAACACCATATATTTT. Based on the CDR3 plus reference TRBV5-1 and TRBJ1-3, the full variable domain is KAGVTQTPRYLIKTRGQQVTLSCSPISGHRSVSWYQQTPGQGLQFLFEYFSETQRNKGNFPGRFSGRQFSNSRSEMNVSTLELGDSALYLCASSWGQGSAGNTIYFGEGSWLTVV.